These T cell receptor beta chains were read from a single sample in a study of beta chain features in type 1 diabetes. Profiling relied on immunoSEQ multiplex PCR, and the TCRdb table lists in-frame clones only, not all of them. The table includes tens of thousands of clones, almost 65% detected once. The sequenced material came from Tregs from blood. The receptors shown here come from a woman in her 30s in good health. CDR3s include the opening cysteine and the closing phenylalanine or tryptophan. The D gene is left open where the match is weak. Only some rows state a clone size, as once, few, many or a class for expanded clones.

J,V,size,D,DNA,CDR3
TRBJ2-3,TRBV4-1,.,.,TGCGCCAGCAGCCAGGGACTGCCTTTTCTTGGAGATACGCAGTATTTT,CASSQGLPFLGDTQYF
TRBJ2-1,TRBV14,.,TRBD2,TGTGCCAGCAGCCAAGGATATCGACTAGCGGGAGGGTACAATGAGCAGTTCTTC,CASSQGYRLAGGYNEQFF
TRBJ2-2,TRBV15,.,TRBD1,TGTGCCACCAGCAAACGACAGGGCGACGGCGGGGAGCTGTTTTTT,CATSKRQGDGGELFF
TRBJ2-1,TRBV7-2,.,TRBD2,TGTGCCAGCAGCTTACGGAACGCCCGACTAGCGAGGTCCTACAATGAGCAGTTCTTC,CASSLRNARLARSYNEQFF
TRBJ2-2,TRBV11-2,.,TRBD2,TGTGCCAGCAGCTTAGGGGACTACCCGAACACCGGGGAGCTGTTTTTT,CASSLGDYPNTGELFF
TRBJ2-1,TRBV5-1,once,TRBD2,TGCGCTTCTATCCCCGAAGCGGGAGCACGTGAGCAGTTCTTC,CASIPEAGAREQFF
TRBJ2-1,TRBV6-6,.,TRBD2,TGTGCCAGCAGTTTGAGCGGGAGGTACAATGAGCAGTTCTTC,CASSLSGRYNEQFF
TRBJ2-1,TRBV29-1,once,TRBD2,TGCAGCGTTTCCTCTAGCGGGAGAGAGGCGTACAATGAGCAGTTCTTC,CSVSSSGREAYNEQFF
TRBJ2-1,TRBV27,once,.,TGTGCCAGCGGTAGTTACAATGAGCAGTTCTTC,CASGSYNEQFF
TRBJ2-7,TRBV19,once,.,TGTGCCAGTAGTATTGCGGGGCCCTACGAGCAGTACTTC,CASSIAGPYEQYF
TRBJ1-2,TRBV29-1,once,.,TGCAGCGTTGAAGATGGCGGGAAAAACTATGGCTACACCTTC,CSVEDGGKNYGYTF
TRBJ2-1,TRBV9,.,.,TGTGCCAGCAGCGTCGGCGGGGCCTCCTACAATGAGCAGTTCTTC,CASSVGGASYNEQFF
TRBJ1-1,TRBV4-2,.,TRBD1,TGTGCCAGCAGCCACCCAGGGGGCACTGAAGCTTTCTTT,CASSHPGGTEAFF
TRBJ2-5,TRBV14,medium-sized,TRBD2,TGTGCCAGCAGCCAAATAACGGGAGGCGAGACCCAGTACTTC,CASSQITGGETQYF
TRBJ1-4,TRBV25-1,.,TRBD1,TGTGCCAGCAGTGAATTGGGGACAGTCTCCGAAAAACTGTTTTTT,CASSELGTVSEKLFF
TRBJ2-3,TRBV5-1,.,.,TGCGCCAGCAGCTTGGGTTCCCGCCCGGGCACAGATACGCAGTATTTT,CASSLGSRPGTDTQYF
TRBJ2-7,TRBV2,.,.,TGTGCCAGCAGGGAGGTCCTCGAGCAGTACTTC,CASREVLEQYF
TRBJ1-4,TRBV7-2,medium-sized,TRBD1,TGTGCCAGCAGCCGGGCGGGGCAGGGGGCGGCTAATGAAAAACTGTTTTTT,CASSRAGQGAANEKLFF
TRBJ1-5,TRBV7-9,.,.,TGTGCCAGCAGCTTAGTCGGGGTAGGACAGCCCCAGCATTTT,CASSLVGVGQPQHF
TRBJ2-5,TRBV11-1,.,.,TGTGCCAGCAGCTACAAGACAGGTTCGGGGCAAGAGACCCAGTACTTC,CASSYKTGSGQETQYF
TRBJ2-7,TRBV7-9,.,TRBD1,TGTGCCAGCAGCCCCTGGGACAGGGGTGGAGAGCAGTACTTC,CASSPWDRGGEQYF
TRBJ2-1,TRBV7-2,.,TRBD2,TGTGCCAGCAGCTTGGAGAGCGGGAGCCTCTCCTACAATGAGCAGTTCTTC,CASSLESGSLSYNEQFF
TRBJ1-4,TRBV6-6,.,TRBD1,TGTGCCAGCAGCAACGGACAGGGGCCCAATGAAAAACTGTTTTTT,CASSNGQGPNEKLFF
TRBJ1-2,TRBV5-1,.,TRBD1,TGCGCCAGCAGCCTGACAGGGGATGTTTATGGCTACACCTTC,CASSLTGDVYGYTF
TRBJ2-7,TRBV16,.,TRBD2,TGTGCCAGCAGCCAATTAGGAGCGGGGTACGAGCAGTACTTC,CASSQLGAGYEQYF
TRBJ2-4,TRBV7-2,.,TRBD2,TGTGCCAGCAGCTTAGCGGGACTAGCGGAAAACATTCAGTACTTC,CASSLAGLAENIQYF
TRBJ2-3,TRBV19,.,TRBD1,TGTGCCAGTAGTACCAGCGGGACAGGGATGGCAGATACGCAGTATTTT,CASSTSGTGMADTQYF
TRBJ2-2,TRBV7-2,.,.,TGTGCCAGCAGCTTAGCTGCGGGGCTGGCGGCCGGGGAGCTGTTTTTT,CASSLAAGLAAGELFF
TRBJ2-7,TRBV6-5,.,.,TGTGCCAGCAGTTATAGTCAGGGGCCCTACGAGCAGTACTTC,CASSYSQGPYEQYF
TRBJ1-1,TRBV5-4,few,.,TGTGCCAGCAGCCCCGAGACAGGCAGCTGGACTGAAGCTTTCTTT,CASSPETGSWTEAFF
TRBJ2-7,TRBV28,.,TRBD2,TGTGCCAGCAGTTATAGCGAAGGGACTAGCGGGAAATACGAGCAGTACTTC,CASSYSEGTSGKYEQYF
TRBJ1-1,TRBV14,.,.,TGTGCCAGCAGCCTTAAAGATAAGTCAGGGTTGAACACTGAAGCTTTCTTT,CASSLKDKSGLNTEAFF
TRBJ1-3,TRBV28,.,TRBD1,TGTGCCAGCAGCCTATGGACAGGGGGAAACACCATATATTTT,CASSLWTGGNTIYF
TRBJ2-3,TRBV7-2,.,.,TGTGCCAGCAGCTTTGCCGGGGCAGATACGCAGTATTTT,CASSFAGADTQYF
TRBJ2-1,TRBV25-1,.,.,TGTGCCAGCAGCGTTAATGAGGCCCCCTATGAGCAGTTCTTC,CASSVNEAPYEQFF
TRBJ2-3,TRBV5-1,few,TRBD2,TGCGCCAGCAGCTTGGCGGGAGGTCGGGATACGCAGTATTTT,CASSLAGGRDTQYF
TRBJ2-3,TRBV30,.,.,TGTGCCTGGAGTGCGCGTCGGACAGGAGGGTACGGTACGCAGTATTTT,CAWSARRTGGYGTQYF
TRBJ2-7,TRBV7-2,.,TRBD1,TGTGCCAGCAGCCTGGGACAGGGGTATTCCTACGAGCAGTACTTC,CASSLGQGYSYEQYF
TRBJ1-1,TRBV18,few,.,TGTGCCAGCTCACCTACCCGGGACACTGAAGCTTTCTTT,CASSPTRDTEAFF
TRBJ1-3,TRBV5-1,.,.,TGCGCCAGCAGCCCGGGGGAATTCTCTGGAAACACCATATATTTT,CASSPGEFSGNTIYF
TRBJ2-1,TRBV25-1,.,.,TGTGCCAGCAGTGACATAATGGGCTCAACAAAATCCTACAATGAGCAGTTCTTC,CASSDIMGSTKSYNEQFF
TRBJ2-1,TRBV4-2,.,.,TGTGCCAGCAGCCTCTCGGGGGGGGACAGGGTGAGGGGTGAGCAGTTCTTC,CASSLSGGDRVRGEQFF
TRBJ2-2,TRBV6-6,.,TRBD2,TGTGCCAGCAGTTACTCGTCTAGCGGAACCGGGGAGCTGTTTTTT,CASSYSSSGTGELFF
TRBJ2-6,TRBV6-6,few,.,TGTGCCAGCAGTCGAGGGCACTCTGGGGCCAACGTCCTGACTTTC,CASSRGHSGANVLTF
TRBJ2-3,TRBV7-2,.,.,TGTGCCAGCAGCTTACTAGGGACACGAGATACGCAGTATTTT,CASSLLGTRDTQYF
TRBJ2-7,TRBV10-3,.,TRBD2,TGTGCCATCAGAGGTTACGGGACTAGGGGCATGGAGCAGTACTTC,CAIRGYGTRGMEQYF
TRBJ2-7,TRBV10-3,few,.,TGTGCCATCAGTGAGATCCAATACGAGCAGTACTTC,CAISEIQYEQYF
TRBJ2-1,TRBV7-3,.,TRBD2,TGTGCCAGCAGCTGCCCGGGGGGAAGCGGGAGGGCTTATGAGCAGTTCTTC,CASSCPGGSGRAYEQFF
TRBJ2-1,TRBV5-1,.,TRBD2,TGCGCCAGCAGCTTGGGGACTAGCGGGTTCAATGAGCAGTTCTTC,CASSLGTSGFNEQFF